This TCR beta chain was documented in a study of T cell clonality in common variable immunodeficiency. General study findings and limits: Fewer deletions and N-nucleotide insertions were reportedly seen in common variable immunodeficiency TCR beta sequences.

Between the trimmed V and J ends, which lost 6 bases and 4 bases, there was a span of 7 bases. Looked up from germline, CDR1 is MRHNA and CDR2 is SNTAGT. This CDR3 spans 11 amino acids. Worth noting for this clone: Its antigen remains unknown. The read terminates 3 residues ahead of where the CDR3 ends, so the germline J gene completes it.

The data were produced by immunoSEQ multiplex PCR, yet TCRdb's version contains in-frame clones alone and is incomplete. The sample holds 40,000 or so clones, and no clone turns up only once. Most patients and controls had Caucasian heritage. Specimen: peripheral blood mononuclear cells. The receptor's source is a human donor with common variable immunodeficiency. The chain has TRBV6-4 and TRBJ2-7; unclear D gene. The CDR3 protein is CASRQLYEQYF. The sequenced CDR3 bases are TGTGCCAGCAGACAGCTTTACGAG.